Listed below are T cell receptor beta chains from one sample, sequenced in a study of CD8+ T cells in alopecia areata. Sequencing was performed with immunoSEQ multiplex PCR; in TCRdb, only in-frame clones are kept and a portion is missing. The table has tens of thousands of clones, over 25% seen once; the top ten hold 15%. Specimen: CD8+ T cells sorted from blood, collected at week 4, from a patient treated with tofacitinib. All receptors come from a human donor with alopecia areata. CDR3s include the opening cysteine and the closing phenylalanine or tryptophan.

TRBJ2-7 TRBV27 CASSYRGGYEQYF
TRBJ2-7 TRBV29-1 CSVETGKVYEQYF
TRBJ1-2 TRBV29-1 CSAPDMANYGYTF
TRBJ2-7 TRBV2 CASRDRGYEQYF
TRBJ2-5 TRBV29-1 CSVEFLGQGLGETQYF
TRBJ2-1 TRBV7-9 CASSLPGLAYNEQFF
TRBJ2-7 TRBV7-6 CASSPDREAQEQYF
TRBJ1-2 TRBV11-2 CAEILEKYGYTF
TRBJ1-1 TRBV11-2 CASSLEPTLGRAFF
TRBJ2-1 TRBV15 CATSRTRLAGRWNEQFF
TRBJ2-7 TRBV11-2 CASSLAGAAEQYF
TRBJ2-3 TRBV29-1 CSVEDDASPTDTQYF
TRBJ2-7 TRBV29-1 CSVRTSSYEQYF
TRBJ2-5 TRBV29-1 CSGTGQETQYF
TRBJ1-2 TRBV27 CASSRRGHYGYTF
TRBJ1-2 TRBV20-1 CSAPGRYGYTF
TRBJ2-5 TRBV4-3 CASSPGTGMKETQYF
TRBJ2-7 TRBV14 CASSQDGLAGRSYEQYF
TRBJ2-6 TRBV12-2 CASRPLTPGTNPSGANVLTF